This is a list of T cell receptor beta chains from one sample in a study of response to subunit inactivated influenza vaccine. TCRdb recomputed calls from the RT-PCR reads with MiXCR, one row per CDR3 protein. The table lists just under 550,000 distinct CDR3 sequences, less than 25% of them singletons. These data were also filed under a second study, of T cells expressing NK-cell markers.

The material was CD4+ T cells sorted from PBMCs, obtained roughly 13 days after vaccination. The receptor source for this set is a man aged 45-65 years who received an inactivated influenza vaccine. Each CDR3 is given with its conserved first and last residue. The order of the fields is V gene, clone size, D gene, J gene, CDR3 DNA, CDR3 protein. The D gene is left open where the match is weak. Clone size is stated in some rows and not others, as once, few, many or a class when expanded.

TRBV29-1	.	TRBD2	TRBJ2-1	TGCAGCGCCACATCTCGCCCGACTAGCGGGAGGTCTGGTGAGCAGTTCTTC	CSATSRPTSGRSGEQFF
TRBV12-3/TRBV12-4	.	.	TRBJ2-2	TGTGCCAGCAGTCCCCCCCGGGATGCCGGGGAGCTGTTTTTT	CASSPPRDAGELFF
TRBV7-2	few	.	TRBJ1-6	TGTGCCAGCAGCTTATACGGGAATTCACCCCTCCACTTT	CASSLYGNSPLHF
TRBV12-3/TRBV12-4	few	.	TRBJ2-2	TGTGCCAGCAGTTTAGCGCACGGGGCTTTGGACACCGGGGAGCTGTTTTTT	CASSLAHGALDTGELFF
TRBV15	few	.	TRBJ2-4	TGTGCCACCAGCAGAGAGCTGCGGAACATTCAGTACTTC	CATSRELRNIQYF
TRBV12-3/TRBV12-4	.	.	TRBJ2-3	TGTGCCAGAAGCCCGCCTCGACTAGGTTCTAGCACAGATACGCAGTATTTT	CARSPPRLGSSTDTQYF
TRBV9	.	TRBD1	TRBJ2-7	TGTGCCAGCAGCAAGCGGACAGGGGGCGAGCAGTACTTC	CASSKRTGGEQYF
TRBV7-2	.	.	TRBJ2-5	TGTGCCAGCAGCGCTCAGGGTGGAGAGACCCAGTACTTC	CASSAQGGETQYF
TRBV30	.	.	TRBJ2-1	TGTGCCTGGAGAGCGACAGGATGGGAGAATGAGCAGTTCTTC	CAWRATGWENEQFF
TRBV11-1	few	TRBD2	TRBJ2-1	TGTGCCAGCAGCCTACCACTTCGCCCCCGGGGAGGGGAGCAGTTCTTC	CASSLPLRPRGGEQFF
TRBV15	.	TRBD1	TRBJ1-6	TGTGCCACCAGCAGAGGGTGGGGAGGGGGCAATAATTCACCCCTCCACTTT	CATSRGWGGGNNSPLHF
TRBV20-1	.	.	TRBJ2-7	TGCAGTGCTATTTATCCCGGCCACGAGCAGTACTTC	CSAIYPGHEQYF
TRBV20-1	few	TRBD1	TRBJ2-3	TGCAGTGCCAGAAGGGGGCCGAGCACAGATACGCAGTATTTT	CSARRGPSTDTQYF
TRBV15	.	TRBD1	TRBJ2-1	TGTGCCACCAGCAGCCCGGGACAGGGGATCGGGAATGAGCAGTTCTTC	CATSSPGQGIGNEQFF
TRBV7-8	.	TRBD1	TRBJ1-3	TGTGCCAGCAGCTTACTTCCGGGACAGGGGAACACCATATATTTT	CASSLLPGQGNTIYF
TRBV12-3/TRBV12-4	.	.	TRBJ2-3	TGTGCCAGCAGTTTAGCGCTAAGGAGGGGTACGCAGTATTTT	CASSLALRRGTQYF
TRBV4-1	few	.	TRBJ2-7	TGCGCCAGCAGCCACAACACAGGGAAGGACGAGCAGTACTTC	CASSHNTGKDEQYF
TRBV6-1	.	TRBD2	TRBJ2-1	TGTGCCAGCAGGCTACTAGCGGGAGAGTTCAATGAGCAGTTCTTC	CASRLLAGEFNEQFF
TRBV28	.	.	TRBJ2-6	TGTGCCAGCAGCCCGCTCGGGGGGGCCAACGTCCTGACTTTC	CASSPLGGANVLTF
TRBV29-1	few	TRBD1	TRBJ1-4	TGCAGCGTCGGGACAGGGGGCACAGTAGGTGAAAAACTGTTTTTT	CSVGTGGTVGEKLFF
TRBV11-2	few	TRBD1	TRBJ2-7	TGTGCCAGCAGCGCGGACAGGACCTACGAGCAGTACTTC	CASSADRTYEQYF
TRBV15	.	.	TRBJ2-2	TGTGCCACCAGCAGAGTGGGGACTCAGAACACCGGGGAGCTGTTTTTT	CATSRVGTQNTGELFF
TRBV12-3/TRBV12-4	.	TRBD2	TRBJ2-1	TGTGCCAGCAGTTATGGGGGACTAGCGGCCAATGAGCAGTTCTTC	CASSYGGLAANEQFF
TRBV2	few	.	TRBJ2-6	TGTGCCAGCTGTCCGTCTGGGGCCAACGTCCTGACTTTC	CASCPSGANVLTF
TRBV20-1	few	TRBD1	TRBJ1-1	TGCAGTGCTAGGGAAGGGACAGGGGGCACTGAAGCTTTCTTT	CSAREGTGGTEAFF
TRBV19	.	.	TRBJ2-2	TGTGCCAGTAGTAGCCGTCGGGAAATCCGGGGAAGGGAGCTGTTTTTT	CASSSRREIRGRELFF
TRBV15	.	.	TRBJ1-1	TGTGCCACCAGGAGGGGACAGAACACTGAAGCTTTCTTT	CATRRGQNTEAFF
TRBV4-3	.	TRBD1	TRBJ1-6	TGCGCCAGCAGACTTGACAGGGGAAACAATTCACCCCTCCACTTT	CASRLDRGNNSPLHF
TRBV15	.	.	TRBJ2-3	TGTGCCACCAGTCCCCAGGTAGGAGATACGCAGTATTTT	CATSPQVGDTQYF
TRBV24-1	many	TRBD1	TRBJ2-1	TGTGCCACCAGTGATCTGGGACAGGGGGCGGATGAGCAGTTCTTC	CATSDLGQGADEQFF
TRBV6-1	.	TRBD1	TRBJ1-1	TGTGCCAGCAGAAGCCTCGGGACAGCCGATGAGTCTGAAGCTTTCTTT	CASRSLGTADESEAFF
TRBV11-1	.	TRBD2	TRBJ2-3	TGTGCCAGCAGCCCGGGGGGGCCTGGGACAGATACGCAGTATTTT	CASSPGGPGTDTQYF
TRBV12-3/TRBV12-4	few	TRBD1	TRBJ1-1	TGTGCCAGCAGTCCCGGGGACAGGGGCTTTACTGAAGCTTTCTTT	CASSPGDRGFTEAFF
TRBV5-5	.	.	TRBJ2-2	TGTGCCAGCAGCTTGATGGTGGACACCGGGGAGCTGTTTTTT	CASSLMVDTGELFF
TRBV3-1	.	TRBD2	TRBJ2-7	TGTGCCAGCAAGATGCGGGAGGGCTACGAGCAGTACTTC	CASKMREGYEQYF
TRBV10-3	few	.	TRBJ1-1	TGTGCCATCAGTGAGGTTGGGTTCACTGAAGCTTTCTTT	CAISEVGFTEAFF
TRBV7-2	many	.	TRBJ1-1	TGTGCCAGCAGCTTAGCGGGGGGGGCTGAAGCTTTCTTT	CASSLAGGAEAFF
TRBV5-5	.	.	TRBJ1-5	TGTGCCAGCAGCATGACAAACTGGGGGAATCAGCCCCAGCATTTT	CASSMTNWGNQPQHF
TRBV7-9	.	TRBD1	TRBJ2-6	TGTGCCAGCAGCTCCGGGACAGGAGCTTCTGGGGCCAACGTCCTGACTTTC	CASSSGTGASGANVLTF
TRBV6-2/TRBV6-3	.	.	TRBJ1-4	TGTGCCAGCAAACGTTCTGGAACAACTAATGAAAAACTGTTTTTT	CASKRSGTTNEKLFF
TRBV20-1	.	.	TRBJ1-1	TGCAGTCCGAGAGACGGGAAGCGGCTGAACACTGAAGCTTTCTTT	CSPRDGKRLNTEAFF
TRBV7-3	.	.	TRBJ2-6	TGTGCCAGCAGTATAAACTCTGGGGCCAACGTCCTGACTTTC	CASSINSGANVLTF
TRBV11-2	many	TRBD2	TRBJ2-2	TGTGCCAGCAGCTTACGAACAGCGGGGGGGGAGCTGTTTTTT	CASSLRTAGGELFF
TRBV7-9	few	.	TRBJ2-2	TGTGCCAGCAGCTCCGGACAGCCTGGTGCCGGGGAGCTGTTTTTT	CASSSGQPGAGELFF
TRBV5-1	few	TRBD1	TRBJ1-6	TGCGCCAGCAGCCTCGAAAGGGACAGGGGAAGTTCACCCCTCCACTTT	CASSLERDRGSSPLHF
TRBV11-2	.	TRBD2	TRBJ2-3	TGTGCCAGCAGCTTATGGGTAGCGGGAGGAGATACGCAGTATTTT	CASSLWVAGGDTQYF
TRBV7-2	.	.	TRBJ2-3	TGTGCCAGCAGCTTAGTCCTAGTCTCGGATACGCAGTATTTT	CASSLVLVSDTQYF
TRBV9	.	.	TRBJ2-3	TGTGCCAGCAGTCCCAGGGTGGAAGATACGCAGTATTTT	CASSPRVEDTQYF
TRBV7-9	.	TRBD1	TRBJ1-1	TGTGCCAGCAGCCCGGACAGGGTTGAGGGTGAAGCTTTCTTT	CASSPDRVEGEAFF
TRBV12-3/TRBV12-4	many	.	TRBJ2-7	TGTGCCAGCAACCAGAAAGGGGTACGCTACGAGCAGTACTTC	CASNQKGVRYEQYF
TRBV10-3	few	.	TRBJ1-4	TGTGCCATCAGCCCGACAGAGGGGAATGAAAAACTGTTTTTT	CAISPTEGNEKLFF
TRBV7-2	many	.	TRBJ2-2	TGTGCCAGCAGCCCCCTTTGGGCCGGGGAGCTGTTTTTT	CASSPLWAGELFF
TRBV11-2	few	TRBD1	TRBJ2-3	TGTGCCAGCAGCTTAGCCGGGACAGGGGTATCAGATACGCAGTATTTT	CASSLAGTGVSDTQYF
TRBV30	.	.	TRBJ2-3	TGTGCCTGGAGTGTAAAGGGCGCAGATACGCAGTATTTT	CAWSVKGADTQYF